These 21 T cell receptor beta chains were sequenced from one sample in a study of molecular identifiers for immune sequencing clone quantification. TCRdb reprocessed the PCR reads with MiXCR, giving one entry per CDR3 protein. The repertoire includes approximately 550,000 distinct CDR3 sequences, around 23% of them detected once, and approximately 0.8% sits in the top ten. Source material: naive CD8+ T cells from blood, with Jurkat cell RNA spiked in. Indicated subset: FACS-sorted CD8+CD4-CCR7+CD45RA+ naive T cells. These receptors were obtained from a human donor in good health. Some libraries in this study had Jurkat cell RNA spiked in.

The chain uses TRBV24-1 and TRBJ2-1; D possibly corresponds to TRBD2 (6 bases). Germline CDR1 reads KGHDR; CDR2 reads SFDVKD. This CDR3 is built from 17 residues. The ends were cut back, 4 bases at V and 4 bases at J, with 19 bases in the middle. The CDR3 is CATSDPGRRRGYNEQFF. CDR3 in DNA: TGTGCCACCAGTGACCCCGGGCGGAGGCGGGGTTACAATGAGCAGTTCTTC.

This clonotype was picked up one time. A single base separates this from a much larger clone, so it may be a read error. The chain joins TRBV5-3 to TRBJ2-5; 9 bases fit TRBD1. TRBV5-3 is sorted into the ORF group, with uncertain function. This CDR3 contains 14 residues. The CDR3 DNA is TGTGCCAGCAGCTCGGGACAGGGCCAAGAGTCCCAGTACTTC. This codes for CASSSGQGQESQYF.

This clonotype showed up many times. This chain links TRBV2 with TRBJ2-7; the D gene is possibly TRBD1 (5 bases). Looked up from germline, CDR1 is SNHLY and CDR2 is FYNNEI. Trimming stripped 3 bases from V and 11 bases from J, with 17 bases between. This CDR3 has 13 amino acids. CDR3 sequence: CASSEGGHSKKYF. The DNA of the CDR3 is TGTGCCAGCAGTGAGGGCGGACACTCCAAGAAGTACTTC. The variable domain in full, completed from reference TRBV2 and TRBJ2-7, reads EPEVTQTPSHQVTQMGQEVILRCVPISNHLYFYWYRQILGQKVEFLVSFYNNEISEKSEIFDDQFSVERPDGSNFTLKIRSTKLEDSAMYFCASSEGGHSKKYFGPGTRLTVT.

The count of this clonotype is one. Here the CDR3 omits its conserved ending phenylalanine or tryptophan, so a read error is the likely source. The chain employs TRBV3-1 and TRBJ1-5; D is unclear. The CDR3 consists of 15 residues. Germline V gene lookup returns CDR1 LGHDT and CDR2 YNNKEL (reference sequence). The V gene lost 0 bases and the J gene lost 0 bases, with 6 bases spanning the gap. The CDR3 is CASSQDYNSNQPQHS. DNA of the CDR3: TGTGCCAGCAGCCAAGATTATAATAGCAATCAGCCCCAGCATTCT.

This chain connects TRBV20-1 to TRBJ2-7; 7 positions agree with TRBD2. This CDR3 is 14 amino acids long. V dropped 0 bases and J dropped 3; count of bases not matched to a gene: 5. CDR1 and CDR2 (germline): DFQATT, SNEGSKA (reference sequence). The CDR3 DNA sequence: TGCAGTGCTAGAGATTGGGCTAGCGGCTACGAGCAGTACTTC. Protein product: CSARDWASGYEQYF.

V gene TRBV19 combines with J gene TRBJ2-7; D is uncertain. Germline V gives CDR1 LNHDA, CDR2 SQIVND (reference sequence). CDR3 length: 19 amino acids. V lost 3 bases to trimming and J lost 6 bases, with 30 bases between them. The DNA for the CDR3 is TGTGCCAGTAGTATGAGAAGTCAATACGGTACACAGTATGCTCGCGAGCAGTACTTC. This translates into CASSMRSQYGTQYAREQYF.

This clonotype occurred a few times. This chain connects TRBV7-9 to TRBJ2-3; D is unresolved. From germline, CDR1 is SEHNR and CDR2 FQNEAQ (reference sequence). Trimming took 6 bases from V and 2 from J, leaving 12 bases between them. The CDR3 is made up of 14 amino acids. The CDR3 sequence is CASSDWTDTDTQYF. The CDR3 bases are TGTGCCAGCAGTGACTGGACGGACACAGATACGCAGTATTTT. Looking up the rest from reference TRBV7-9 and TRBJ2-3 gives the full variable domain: DTGVSQNPRHKITKRGQNVTFRCDPISEHNRLYWYRQTLGQGPEFLTYFQNEAQLEKSRLLSDRFSAERPKGSFSTLEIQRTEQGDSAMYLCASSDWTDTDTQYFGPGTRLTVL.

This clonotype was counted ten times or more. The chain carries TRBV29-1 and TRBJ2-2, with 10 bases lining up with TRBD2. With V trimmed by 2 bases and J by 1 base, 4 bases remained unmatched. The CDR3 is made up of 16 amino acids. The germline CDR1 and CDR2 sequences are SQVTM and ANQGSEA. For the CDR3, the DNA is TGCAGCGTTGAACCCGCTAGCGGGGGGAACACCGGGGAGCTGTTTTTT. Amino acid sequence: CSVEPASGGNTGELFF.

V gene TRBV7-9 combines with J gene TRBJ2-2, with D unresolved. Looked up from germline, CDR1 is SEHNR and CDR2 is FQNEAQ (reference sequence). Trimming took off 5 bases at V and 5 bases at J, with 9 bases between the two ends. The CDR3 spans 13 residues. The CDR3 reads CASSPALTGELFF. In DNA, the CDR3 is TGTGCCAGCAGCCCAGCCCTTACCGGGGAGCTGTTTTTT. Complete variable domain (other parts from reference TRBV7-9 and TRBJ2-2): DTGVSQNPRHKITKRGQNVTFRCDPISEHNRLYWYRQTLGQGPEFLTYFQNEAQLEKSRLLSDRFSAERPKGSFSTLEIQRTEQGDSAMYLCASSPALTGELFFGEGSRLTVL.

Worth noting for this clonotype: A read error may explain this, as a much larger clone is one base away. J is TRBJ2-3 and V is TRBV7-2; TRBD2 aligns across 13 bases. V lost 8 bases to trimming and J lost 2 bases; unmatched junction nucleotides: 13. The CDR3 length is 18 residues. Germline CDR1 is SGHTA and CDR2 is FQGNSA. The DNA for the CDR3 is TGTGCCAGCGGCTCAGGCCCGGGACTAGCGGGATCCACAGATACGCAGTATTTT. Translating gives CASGSGPGLAGSTDTQYF. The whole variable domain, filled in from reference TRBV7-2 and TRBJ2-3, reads GAGVSQSPSNKVTEKGKDVELRCDPISGHTALYWYRQSLGQGLEFLIYFQGNSAPDKSGLPSDRFSAERTGGSVSTLTIQRTQQEDSAVYLCASGSGPGLAGSTDTQYFGPGTRLTVL.

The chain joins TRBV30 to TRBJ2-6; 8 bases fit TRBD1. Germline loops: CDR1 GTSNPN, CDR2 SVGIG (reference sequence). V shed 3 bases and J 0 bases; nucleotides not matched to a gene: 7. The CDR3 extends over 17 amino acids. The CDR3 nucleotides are TGTGCCTGGAGGGAGGGACAGGACCCCTCTGGGGCCAACGTCCTGACTTTC. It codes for CAWREGQDPSGANVLTF. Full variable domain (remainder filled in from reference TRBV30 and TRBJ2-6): SQTIHQWPATLVQPVGSPLSLECTVEGTSNPNLYWYRQAAGRGLQLLFYSVGIGQISSEVPQNLSASRPQDRQFILSSKKLLLSDSGFYLCAWREGQDPSGANVLTFGAGSRLTVL.

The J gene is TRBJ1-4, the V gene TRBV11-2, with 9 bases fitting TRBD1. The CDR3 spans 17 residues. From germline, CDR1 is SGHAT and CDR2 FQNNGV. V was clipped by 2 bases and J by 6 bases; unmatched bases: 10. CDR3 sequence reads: CASSLFPQGASDEKLFF. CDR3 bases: TGTGCCAGCAGCTTATTCCCACAGGGGGCATCGGATGAAAAACTGTTTTTT.

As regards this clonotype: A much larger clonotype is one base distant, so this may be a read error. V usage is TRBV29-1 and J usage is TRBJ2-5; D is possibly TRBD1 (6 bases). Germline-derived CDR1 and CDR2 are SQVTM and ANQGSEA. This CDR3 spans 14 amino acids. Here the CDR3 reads CSVDNLQGQETQHF. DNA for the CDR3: TGCAGCGTTGATAATTTACAGGGCCAAGAGACCCAGCACTTC.

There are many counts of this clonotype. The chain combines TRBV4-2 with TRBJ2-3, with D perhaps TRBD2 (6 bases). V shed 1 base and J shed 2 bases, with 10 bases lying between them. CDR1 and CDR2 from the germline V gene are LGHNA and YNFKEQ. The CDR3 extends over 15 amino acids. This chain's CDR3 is CASSQGLAPTDTQYF. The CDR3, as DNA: TGTGCCAGCAGCCAAGGCCTAGCGCCCACAGATACGCAGTATTTT.

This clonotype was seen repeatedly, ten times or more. Here the CDR3 DNA reads TGCAGTGCCAAGGACGGTAAGCGGTACGAGCAGTACTTC. As protein: CSAKDGKRYEQYF. The rearrangement uses TRBV20-1 and TRBJ2-7; a weak D match, TRBD2 (5 bases). The CDR3 is 13 amino acids. Trimming left V 6 bases short and J 4 bases short, with 16 bases between. The germline gives CDR1 DFQATT, CDR2 SNEGSKA (reference sequence).

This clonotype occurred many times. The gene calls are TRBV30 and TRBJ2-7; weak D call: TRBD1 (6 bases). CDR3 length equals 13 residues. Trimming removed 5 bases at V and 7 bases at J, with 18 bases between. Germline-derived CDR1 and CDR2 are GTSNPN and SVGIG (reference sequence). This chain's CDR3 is CAWSTGWSVEQYF. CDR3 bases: TGTGCCTGGTCGACAGGATGGTCTGTGGAGCAGTACTTC.

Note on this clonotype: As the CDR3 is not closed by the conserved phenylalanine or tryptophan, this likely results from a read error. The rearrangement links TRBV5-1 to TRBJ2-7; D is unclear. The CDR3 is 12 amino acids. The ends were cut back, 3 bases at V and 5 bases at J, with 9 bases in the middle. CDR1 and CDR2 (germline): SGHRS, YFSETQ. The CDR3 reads CASSSRADEQYL. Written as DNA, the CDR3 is TGCGCCAGCAGCTCCCGGGCGGACGAGCAGTACCTC.

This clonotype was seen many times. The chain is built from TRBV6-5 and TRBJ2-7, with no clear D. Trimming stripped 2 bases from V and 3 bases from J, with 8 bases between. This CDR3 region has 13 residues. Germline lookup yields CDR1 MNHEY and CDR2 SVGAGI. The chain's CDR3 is CASSYVVGYEQYF. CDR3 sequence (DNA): TGTGCCAGCAGTTACGTCGTGGGCTACGAGCAGTACTTC.

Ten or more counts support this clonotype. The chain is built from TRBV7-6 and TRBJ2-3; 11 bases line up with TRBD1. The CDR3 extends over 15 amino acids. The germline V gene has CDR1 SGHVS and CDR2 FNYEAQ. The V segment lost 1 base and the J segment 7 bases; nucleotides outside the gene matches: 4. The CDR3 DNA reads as TGTGCCAGCAGCTTAGGGACAGGGGGCTTGAATACGCAGTATTTT. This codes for CASSLGTGGLNTQYF.

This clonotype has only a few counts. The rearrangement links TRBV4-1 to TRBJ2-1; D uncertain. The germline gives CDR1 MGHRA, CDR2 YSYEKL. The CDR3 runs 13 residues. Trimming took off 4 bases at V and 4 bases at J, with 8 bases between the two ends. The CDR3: CASSLTIYNEQFF. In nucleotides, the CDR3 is TGCGCCAGCAGCCTCACGATATACAATGAGCAGTTCTTC.

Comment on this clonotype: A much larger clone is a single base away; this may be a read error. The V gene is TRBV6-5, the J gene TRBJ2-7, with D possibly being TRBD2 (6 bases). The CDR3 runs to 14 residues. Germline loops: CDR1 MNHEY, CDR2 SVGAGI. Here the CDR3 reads CASSYSGSDYGQYF. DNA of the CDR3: TGTGCCAGCAGTTACTCCGGGAGTGACTACGGGCAGTACTTC.